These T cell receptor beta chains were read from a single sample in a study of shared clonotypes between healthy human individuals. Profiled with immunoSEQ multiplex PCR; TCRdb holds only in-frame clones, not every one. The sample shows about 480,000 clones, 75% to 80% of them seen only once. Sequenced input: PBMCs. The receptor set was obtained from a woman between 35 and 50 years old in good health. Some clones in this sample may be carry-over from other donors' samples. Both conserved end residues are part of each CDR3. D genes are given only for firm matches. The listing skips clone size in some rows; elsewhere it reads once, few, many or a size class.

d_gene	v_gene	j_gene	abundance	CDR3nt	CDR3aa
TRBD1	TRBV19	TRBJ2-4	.	TGTGCCAGTAGTACTCCGGGACAGGGGGCGCCCCCCGCCAAAAACATTCAGTACTTC	CASSTPGQGAPPAKNIQYF
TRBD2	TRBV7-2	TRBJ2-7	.	TGTGCCAGCAGCCTCAGGTCAGCGGGAGGGGGGGACGAGCAGTACTTC	CASSLRSAGGGDEQYF
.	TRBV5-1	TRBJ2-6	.	TGCGCCAGCAGCTTGGACGCCCTCTCTGGGGCCAACGTCCTGACTTTC	CASSLDALSGANVLTF
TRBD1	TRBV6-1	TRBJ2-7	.	TGTGCCAGCAGTGAAGGGACAGGGGTATTCTACGAGCAGTACTTC	CASSEGTGVFYEQYF
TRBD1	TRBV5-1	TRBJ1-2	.	TGCGCCAGCAGCCCGGACAGGGAGTTGGGCTACACCTTC	CASSPDRELGYTF
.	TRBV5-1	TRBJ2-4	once	TGCGCCAGCAGCCCGAGGGTTGGCGTGACCGGAAACATTCAGTACTTC	CASSPRVGVTGNIQYF
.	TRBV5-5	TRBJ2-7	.	TGTGCCAGCAGCTTCGGAGGGGGCGCCGCCTACGAGCAGTACTTC	CASSFGGGAAYEQYF
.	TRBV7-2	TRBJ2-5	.	TGTGCCAGCAGCTTGGGACGGCAAGAGACCCAGTACTTC	CASSLGRQETQYF
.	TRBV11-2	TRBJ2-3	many	TGTGCCAGCAGTCTATGGGGCATTTCTAGCACAGATACGCAGTATTTT	CASSLWGISSTDTQYF
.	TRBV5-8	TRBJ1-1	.	TGTGCCAGCAGAATGAAGGGTAGTACTGAAGCTTTCTTT	CASRMKGSTEAFF
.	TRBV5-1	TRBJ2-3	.	TGCGCCAGCAGTTGGGAGGCAGATACGCAGTATTTT	CASSWEADTQYF
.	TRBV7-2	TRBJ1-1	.	TGTGCCAGCAGCTTAGTAGGGGGGGCTGAAGCTTTCTTT	CASSLVGGAEAFF
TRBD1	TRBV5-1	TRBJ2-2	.	TGCGCCAGCAGCTTGCGGCAGGGGGAGACCGGGGAGCTGTTTTTT	CASSLRQGETGELFF
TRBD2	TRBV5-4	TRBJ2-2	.	TGTGCCAGCAGCCGGACTAGCGGGAGGCTGAACACCGGGGAGCTGTTTTTT	CASSRTSGRLNTGELFF
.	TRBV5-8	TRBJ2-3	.	TGTGCCAGCAGCTTTCGTCGGTCTAGAGATACGCAGTATTTT	CASSFRRSRDTQYF
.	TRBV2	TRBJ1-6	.	TGTGCCAGCAGTCGGGCCCTCAGGGGTTGGGATTCACCCCTCCACTTT	CASSRALRGWDSPLHF
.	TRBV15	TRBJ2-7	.	TGTGCCACCAGCGGACTACAGAACACGCAAATCTACGAGCAGTACTTC	CATSGLQNTQIYEQYF
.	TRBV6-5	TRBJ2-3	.	TGTGCCAGCAGTCCCCGTCGAACCTTCACAGATACGCAGTATTTT	CASSPRRTFTDTQYF
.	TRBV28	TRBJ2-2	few	TGTGCCAGCAAAAGCGGGGAGGGGGTCACCGGGGAGCTGTTTTTT	CASKSGEGVTGELFF
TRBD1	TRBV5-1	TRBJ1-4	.	TGCGCCAGCAGACCTGGGGTTGGACAGGGGGGTGAAAAACTGTTTTTT	CASRPGVGQGGEKLFF
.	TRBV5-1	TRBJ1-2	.	TGCGCCAGCAGCTTGGAGCGGGGCCAGGGTGGCTACACCTTC	CASSLERGQGGYTF
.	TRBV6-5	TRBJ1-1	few	TGTGCCAGCAGTTACCACACTGAAGCTTTCTTT	CASSYHTEAFF
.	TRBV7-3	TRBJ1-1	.	TGTGCCAGCAGCTGGAGCCTGAACACTGAAGCTTTCTTT	CASSWSLNTEAFF
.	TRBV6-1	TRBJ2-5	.	TGTGCCAGCAGTGATTGGGGATTAGAGACCCAGTACTTC	CASSDWGLETQYF
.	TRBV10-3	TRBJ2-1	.	TGTGCCATCAAAGGCGGTTCCTACAATGAGCAGTTCTTC	CAIKGGSYNEQFF
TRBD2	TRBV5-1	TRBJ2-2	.	TGCGCCAGCAGCTTGGCGCGGACTAGCGGCACCGGGGAGCTGTTTTTT	CASSLARTSGTGELFF
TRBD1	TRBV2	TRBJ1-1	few	TGTGCCAGTAAACAGGGGACCACTGAAGCTTTCTTT	CASKQGTTEAFF
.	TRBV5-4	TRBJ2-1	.	TGTGCCAGCAGCTTGGGCCTCCCGAGCTCCTACAATGAGCAGTTCTTC	CASSLGLPSSYNEQFF
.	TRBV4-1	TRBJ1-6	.	TGCGCCAGCAGCCAAGATACGGCAGCCTCACCCCTCCACTTT	CASSQDTAASPLHF
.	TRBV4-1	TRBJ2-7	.	TGCGCCAGCAGCCCAGGGGTATACTCCTTTATCTCCTACGAGCAGTACTTC	CASSPGVYSFISYEQYF
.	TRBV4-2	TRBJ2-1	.	TGTGCCAGCAGCCAAGAGGGGGTAGCGGCCTCTTCCTACAATGAGCAGTTCTTC	CASSQEGVAASSYNEQFF
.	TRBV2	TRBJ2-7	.	TGTGCCAGCTCCGGGAAGAGTGACTACGAGCAGTACTTC	CASSGKSDYEQYF
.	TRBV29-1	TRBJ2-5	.	TGCAGCGGGGGTGGAACAGGGTGGGAGACCCAGTACTTC	CSGGGTGWETQYF
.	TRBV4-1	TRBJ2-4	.	TGCGCCAGCAGCCAACTGGCGGTAGCCAAAAACATTCAGTACTTC	CASSQLAVAKNIQYF
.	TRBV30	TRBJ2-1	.	TGTGCCTGGAGGCCTAACAATGAGCAGTTCTTC	CAWRPNNEQFF
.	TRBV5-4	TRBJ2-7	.	TGTGCCAGCAGCTTGGCTTTTAGCGAGCAGTACTTC	CASSLAFSEQYF
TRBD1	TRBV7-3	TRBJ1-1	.	TGTGCCAGCAGCTCCCAGGGACAGGGGCACACTGAAGCTTTCTTT	CASSSQGQGHTEAFF
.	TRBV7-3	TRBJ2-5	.	TGTGCCAGCAGCTTACTGGCGGGAGAGACCCAGTACTTC	CASSLLAGETQYF
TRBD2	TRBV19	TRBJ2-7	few	TGTGCCAGTAGTATTGGCGGGAGGGCCTACGAGCAGTACTTC	CASSIGGRAYEQYF
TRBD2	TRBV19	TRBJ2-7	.	TGTGCCAGTAGTATAACTAGCGGGAGCCTGGGAGAGCAGTACTTC	CASSITSGSLGEQYF
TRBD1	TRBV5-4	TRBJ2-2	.	TGTGCCAGCAGCTCCCAGGGGGCGCAAACCGGGGAGCTGTTTTTT	CASSSQGAQTGELFF
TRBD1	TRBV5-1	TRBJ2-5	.	TGCGCCAGCAACCCCGGGACAGGGGATTTAGAGACCCAGTACTTC	CASNPGTGDLETQYF
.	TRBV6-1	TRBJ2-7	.	TGTGCCAGCAGCGAGGGGCCTCTTCTCGGGCAGTACTTC	CASSEGPLLGQYF
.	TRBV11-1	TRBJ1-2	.	TGTGCCAGCAGCTCTCGGACTGCGGGAGCGGGCTACACCTTC	CASSSRTAGAGYTF
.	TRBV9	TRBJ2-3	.	TGTGCCAGCAGCGTAGGTTCGGTTAGCACAGATACGCAGTATTTT	CASSVGSVSTDTQYF
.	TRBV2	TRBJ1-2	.	TGTGCCAGCAACCCATCTGGGGGGGGGATATATGGCTACACCTTC	CASNPSGGGIYGYTF
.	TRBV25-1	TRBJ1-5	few	TGTGCCAGCAGTGAATCGGCAGGGGAGGGTCCCCAGCATTTT	CASSESAGEGPQHF
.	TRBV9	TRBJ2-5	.	TGTGCCAGCAGCGTAGTGACCGGGACGGGGGAGACCCAGTACTTC	CASSVVTGTGETQYF
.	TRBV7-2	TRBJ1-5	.	TGTGCCAGCAGCCCGACAGCACTTCAGCCCCAGCATTTT	CASSPTALQPQHF
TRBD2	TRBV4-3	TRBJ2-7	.	TGCGCCAGCAGCCGCAGTTTAGCGGGAGGCTCCTACGAGCAGTACTTC	CASSRSLAGGSYEQYF
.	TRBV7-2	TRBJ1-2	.	TGTGCCAGCAGCACCCGGGCAGGGATGAGAGATGGCTACACCTTC	CASSTRAGMRDGYTF
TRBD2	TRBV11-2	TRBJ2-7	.	TGTGCCAGCAGCCACGTAATAGCGGGAGGTAGGACCTACGAGCAGTACTTC	CASSHVIAGGRTYEQYF
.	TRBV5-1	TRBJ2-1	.	TGCGCCAGCAGCCGCAGGGATGCTAGCGATTACAATGAGCAGTTCTTC	CASSRRDASDYNEQFF
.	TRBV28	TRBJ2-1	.	TGTGCCAGCAGTTTAAGCCGGACGGCCCACCGCGGGCAGTTCTTC	CASSLSRTAHRGQFF
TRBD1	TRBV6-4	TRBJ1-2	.	TGTGCCAGCAGTCCCGGGACAGGGATCTTTGGCTACACCTTC	CASSPGTGIFGYTF